This TCR beta chain was sequenced during a study of metastatic and nonmetastatic thyroid tumors. Looking at the study overall: Comparison of repertoires was carried out across blood and tumor or nodule tissue from malignant and benign thyroid patients.

Authors' data handling: The study took CDR3 differences across clinicopathological groups and made a distant-metastasis classifier for papillary thyroid cancer from them. TCRdb ran MiXCR on the PCR reads. TCRdb assigned the V and J calls; the authors' analysis was not used. The data show tens of thousands of clones, with less than 15% seen just once and approximately 6.2% held by the top ten. Many counts were recorded for this clone. Its target is unknown. Other DNA sequences in the sample encode the same CDR3. This CDR3 has 13 amino acids. In germline, CDR1 is DFQATT, CDR2 SNEGSKA (reference sequence). Trimming took 4 bases from V and 8 from J, leaving 17 bases between them. Regarding the study as a whole: Significantly greater TCR beta diversity was reportedly found in malignant thyroid tumors than in benign nodules (in blood and tumor).

Every patient was untreated before thyroid surgery. Input material: blood. This sequence was found in a male donor with papillary thyroid cancer or a benign thyroid nodule (not recorded which). Some clones in this sample may be carry-over from other donors' samples. The J gene is TRBJ1-1, the V gene TRBV20-1; tentative D call: TRBD1 (5 bases). This CDR3 reads CSATHPGGIEAFF. DNA of the CDR3: TGCAGTGCTACCCACCCGGGGGGGATCGAAGCTTTCTTT.